Listed here are 30 T cell receptor beta chains from one sample, sequenced in a study of blood T cell repertoires in COVID-19 (dated by TCRdb to the early 2020s). Libraries were built with the immunoSEQ multiplex PCR assay. TCRdb holds this immuneACCESS table with in-frame rearrangements only. Some clones are missing; in checked studies, unresolved V genes explain under half, and the rest has no known cause. The sample table shows tens of thousands of clones, and 85% are seen once. About 3.8% of the sample lies in the top ten. Material: peripheral blood. Source of these receptors: a man aged 55 to 70 with acute or convalescent COVID-19.

CDR3 in DNA: TGTGCCAGCAGCCTCAGGTTAGGACTCCCAAGTGGCGGCTACACCTTC. Its translation: CASSLRLGLPSGGYTF. The chain uses TRBV7-8 and TRBJ1-2; D unclear. The CDR3 is 16 residues long. V dropped 5 bases and J dropped 8 bases, with 24 bases sitting between them. Germline V lookup: CDR1 SGHVS, CDR2 FQNEAQ.

The chain joins TRBV5-4 to TRBJ2-5; a weak D match, TRBD2 (5 bases). CDR3 size: 12 residues. Germline CDR1 is SGHNT and CDR2 is YYREEE (reference sequence). The V and J ends lost 2 bases and 4 bases respectively, with 6 bases between them. The CDR3 sequence: CASSFGGETQYF. The CDR3 coding sequence is TGTGCCAGCAGCTTCGGAGGAGAGACCCAGTACTTC.

The rearrangement uses TRBV19 and TRBJ2-7, with 8 bases identical to TRBD2. The CDR3 has 15 amino acids. V gave up 3 bases and J gave up 5 bases; unmatched junction bases: 9. Per germline, CDR1 LNHDA and CDR2 SQIVND (reference sequence). Written as DNA, the CDR3 is TGTGCCAGTAGTATTGATAGCGGGATAAGCAACGAGCAGTACTTC. Its protein is CASSIDSGISNEQYF.

The chain uses TRBV19 and TRBJ2-3; D unresolved. Germline CDR1 and CDR2: LNHDA and SQIVND (reference sequence). This CDR3 spans 13 amino acids. V was cut by 3 bases and J by 1 base, with 5 bases left in between. Here the CDR3 reads CASSIGRTDTQYF. The CDR3, as DNA: TGTGCCAGTAGTATTGGGCGCACAGATACGCAGTATTTT.

This clone was seen just once. V usage is TRBV28 and J usage is TRBJ1-1; 7 nucleotides line up with TRBD1. The trim removed 10 bases at V and 1 base at J, leaving 12 bases unmatched. The germline V gene has CDR1 MDHEN and CDR2 SYDVKM. CDR3 length equals 15 residues. DNA of the CDR3: TGTGCCACGACACTAGGGGGCAGCTGGAACACTGAAGCTTTCTTT. Amino acid sequence: CATTLGGSWNTEAFF.

The rearrangement uses TRBV24-1 and TRBJ2-3; possibly TRBD2 for D (6 bases). Trimming removed 3 bases from V and 14 bases from J, with 17 bases in between. CDR1 and CDR2 from the germline V gene are KGHDR and SFDVKD. The CDR3 extends over 13 amino acids. The CDR3 DNA is TGTGCCACCAGTGATGTTACAGGAGGGTACTGGTATTTT. This encodes CATSDVTGGYWYF.

J is TRBJ2-5 and V is TRBV7-6; a weak D match, TRBD2 (6 bases). V was cut by 2 bases and J by 3 bases, with 10 bases left in between. The CDR3 has 14 residues. Germline V lookup: CDR1 SGHVS, CDR2 FNYEAQ. The chain's CDR3 is CASSLSGFKETQYF. The CDR3 DNA reads TGTGCCAGCAGCTTAAGCGGGTTCAAAGAGACCCAGTACTTC.

V and J are TRBV2 and TRBJ2-3; D might be TRBD1 (7 bases). Trimming cost V 6 bases and J 1 base, with 8 bases left between them. CDR1 is SNHLY, CDR2 FYNNEI, per germline. The CDR3 is 13 amino acids. The CDR3 nucleotides are TGTGCCAGCAGCAGGGGGGGCACAGATACGCAGTATTTT. Translated, it gives CASSRGGTDTQYF.

The chain uses TRBV6-5 and TRBJ2-7, with 7 bases lining up with TRBD2. This CDR3 contains 13 residues. V dropped 8 bases and J dropped 4; count of bases not matched to a gene: 8. Germline loops: CDR1 MNHEY, CDR2 SVGAGI. CDR3 residues: CASSQGEGYEQYF. CDR3 in DNA: TGTGCCAGCTCACAAGGGGAGGGGTACGAGCAGTACTTC.

The chain recombines TRBV12-3 or TRBV12-4 with TRBJ2-3; D may be TRBD2 (6 bases). CDR3 length equals 13 residues. The V end was cut by 11 bases, the J end by 1 base, with 13 bases between. CDR3 nucleotides: TGTGCCTCCGCGGGAAGGGGCACAGATACGCAGTATTTT. The encoded protein is CASAGRGTDTQYF.

J is TRBJ1-1 and V is TRBV4-1; TRBD1 matches 8 bases. The CDR3 is made up of 17 amino acids. Trimming cost V 6 bases and J 1 base; bases outside gene matches: 13. CDR1 MGHRA and CDR2 YSYEKL come from the germline V gene. Written as DNA, the CDR3 is TGCGCCAGCAGTCGGGGGCAGGGGGCTGTAGGGAACACTGAAGCTTTCTTT. Its protein product is CASSRGQGAVGNTEAFF.

The rearrangement links TRBV6-4 to TRBJ2-3; TRBD2 matches 13 bases. Trimming removed 6 bases from V and 5 bases from J; junction bases left unmatched: 8. CDR3 length: 16 amino acids. Germline CDR1 is MRHNA and CDR2 is SNTAGT. CDR3 nucleotides: TGTGCCAGCAGACCGCCTGGACTAGCGGGAGTAGATACGCAGTATTTT. Protein sequence: CASRPPGLAGVDTQYF.

The chain is built from TRBV29-1 and TRBJ1-3; D remains ambiguous. Trimming shortened V by 4 bases and J by 0 bases, and 10 bases separated the two germline ends. Germline CDR1 reads SQVTM; CDR2 reads ANQGSEA. The CDR3 has 14 residues. In nucleotides, the CDR3 is TGCAGCGTTGGTGACACCGACTCTGGAAACACCATATATTTT. It codes for CSVGDTDSGNTIYF.

This chain uses TRBV5-1 with TRBJ1-4; D is perhaps TRBD1 (6 bases). The germline CDR1 and CDR2 sequences are SGHRS and YFSETQ. Deletions cut 4 bases from V and 8 bases from J, with 15 bases between. This CDR3 has 14 amino acids. The CDR3 region is CASSPGTRREKLFF. CDR3 coding DNA: TGCGCCAGCAGCCCCGGGACAAGGAGAGAAAAACTGTTTTTT.

The rearrangement links TRBV7-9 to TRBJ2-3, with D unresolved. Germline V gene data show CDR1 as SEHNR and CDR2 as FQNEAQ (reference sequence). The CDR3 loop spans 14 amino acids. V was pared by 7 bases and J by 5 bases, with 16 bases between. The CDR3 DNA reads TGTGCCAGCACTAATTGGGTAGCACTAGATACGCAGTATTTT. It specifies CASTNWVALDTQYF.

The chain combines TRBV5-5 with TRBJ2-2; the match to TRBD1 covers 10 bases. The germline V gene has CDR1 SGHKS and CDR2 YYEKEE (reference sequence). V shed 0 bases, J shed 0 bases, and the junction held 11 bases outside the gene matches. The CDR3 consists of 20 residues. The CDR3 DNA reads as TGTGCCAGCAGCTTGGCCGGGACAGGGGCCGGGCCGGCGAACACCGGGGAGCTGTTTTTT. Protein product: CASSLAGTGAGPANTGELFF. Using reference TRBV5-5 and TRBJ2-2 for the parts outside the CDR3, the full variable domain is DAGVTQSPTHLIKTRGQQVTLRCSPISGHKSVSWYQQVLGQGPQFIFQYYEKEERGRGNFPDRFSARQFPNYSSELNVNALLLGDSALYLCASSLAGTGAGPANTGELFFGEGSRLTVL.

V is TRBV10-3 and J is TRBJ2-3; TRBD2 might be the D (6 bases). This CDR3 comprises 15 residues. Between the trimmed V and J ends, which lost 0 bases and 5 bases, there was a span of 12 bases. Germline lookup yields CDR1 ENHRY and CDR2 SYGVKD. The DNA for the CDR3 is TGTGCCATCAGTGAGTCGGGGGGAGTGGGAGATACGCAGTATTTT. The encoded protein is CAISESGGVGDTQYF.

The chain is built from TRBV19 and TRBJ2-3; D possibly corresponds to TRBD2 (5 bases). The V and J ends lost 0 bases and 3 bases respectively, with 10 bases between them. The germline V gene has CDR1 LNHDA and CDR2 SQIVND (reference sequence). The CDR3 runs to 15 residues. The CDR3 sequence: CASSIEFRGTDTQYF. In DNA, the CDR3 is TGTGCCAGTAGTATAGAGTTTCGGGGTACAGATACGCAGTATTTT. Looking up the rest from reference TRBV19 and TRBJ2-3 gives the full variable domain: DGGITQSPKYLFRKEGQNVTLSCEQNLNHDAMYWYRQDPGQGLRLIYYSQIVNDFQKGDIAEGYSVSREKKESFPLTVTSAQKNPTAFYLCASSIEFRGTDTQYFGPGTRLTVL.

The chain has TRBV7-9 and TRBJ1-5, with 9 bases identical to TRBD1. The V and J ends lost 4 bases and 5 bases, in that order; junction bases with no gene match: 3. CDR3 size: 14 residues. Germline loops: CDR1 SEHNR, CDR2 FQNEAQ (reference sequence). The CDR3 coding sequence is TGTGCCAGCAGCTCGGACAGGGGCTATCAGCCCCAGCATTTT. Amino acid sequence: CASSSDRGYQPQHF.

The chain carries TRBV7-2 and TRBJ1-5, with TRBD1 as a possible D gene (6 bases). Trimming left V 5 bases short and J 4 bases short, with 12 bases between. The CDR3 has 14 residues. CDR1 is SGHTA, CDR2 FQGNSA, per germline. CDR3 region: CASSVRDINQPQHF. The CDR3 bases are TGTGCCAGCAGCGTACGGGACATAAATCAGCCCCAGCATTTT. The whole variable domain, remainder taken from reference TRBV7-2 and TRBJ1-5, is GAGVSQSPSNKVTEKGKDVELRCDPISGHTALYWYRQSLGQGLEFLIYFQGNSAPDKSGLPSDRFSAERTGGSVSTLTIQRTQQEDSAVYLCASSVRDINQPQHFGDGTRLSIL.

This chain uses TRBV27 with TRBJ2-1; TRBD1 matches at 8 bases. The CDR3 contains 14 residues. Germline CDR1 MNHEY, CDR2 SMNVEV (reference sequence). After removal of 7 bases from V and 8 bases from J, the junction contained 10 bases not matched to a gene. CDR3 coding DNA: TGTGCCAGCACAGGACAGGGTTCTTTGCATGAGCAGTTCTTC. Its translation: CASTGQGSLHEQFF.

V is TRBV30 and J is TRBJ2-5; 7 nucleotides align to TRBD1. The trim removed 3 bases at V and 5 bases at J, leaving 6 bases unmatched. Germline V gives CDR1 GTSNPN, CDR2 SVGIG (reference sequence). This CDR3 region has 13 residues. The CDR3 loop reads CAWSRQGSETQYF. CDR3 in DNA: TGTGCCTGGAGCCGACAGGGATCGGAGACCCAGTACTTC. Full variable domain (missing parts from reference TRBV30 and TRBJ2-5): SQTIHQWPATLVQPVGSPLSLECTVEGTSNPNLYWYRQAAGRGLQLLFYSVGIGQISSEVPQNLSASRPQDRQFILSSKKLLLSDSGFYLCAWSRQGSETQYFGPGTRLLVL.

This clone was found once. V usage is TRBV6-2 or TRBV6-3 and J usage is TRBJ1-1; D call uncertain. The CDR3 is made up of 14 amino acids. Germline loops: CDR1 MNHEY, CDR2 SVGEGT. V was clipped by 6 bases and J by 1 base, with 12 bases between them. The CDR3 is CASSPSAGNTEAFF. As DNA, the CDR3 is TGTGCCAGCAGCCCCAGCGCGGGGAACACTGAAGCTTTCTTT.

As to this clone: This sample includes further DNA sequences coding for the same CDR3. The J gene is TRBJ2-3, the V gene TRBV30; the D is unclear. The germline gives CDR1 GTSNPN, CDR2 SVGIG (reference sequence). The germline V and J ends were trimmed by 1 base and 0 bases, with 2 bases remaining between them. The CDR3 extends over 12 amino acids. The CDR3 nucleotides are TGTGCCTGGAGTGCTAGCACAGATACGCAGTATTTT. This sequence encodes CAWSASTDTQYF. The full variable domain, in which reference TRBV30 and TRBJ2-3 provide the parts outside the CDR3, is SQTIHQWPATLVQPVGSPLSLECTVEGTSNPNLYWYRQAAGRGLQLLFYSVGIGQISSEVPQNLSASRPQDRQFILSSKKLLLSDSGFYLCAWSASTDTQYFGPGTRLTVL.

The rearrangement uses TRBV3-1 (or the pseudogene TRBV3-2) and TRBJ2-7, with D uncertain. The CDR3 totals 13 residues. Germline assignment: CDR1 LGHDT and CDR2 YNNKEL (reference sequence). Trimming cost V 0 bases and J 3 bases, with 6 bases left between them. This chain's CDR3 is CASSQDADYEQYF. In DNA, the CDR3 is TGTGCCAGCAGCCAAGATGCGGACTACGAGCAGTACTTC.

This clone appeared a single time. The chain couples TRBV11-2 to TRBJ2-7, with a tentative D call TRBD1 (6 bases). Trimming cost V 6 bases and J 2 bases, with 14 bases left between them. The CDR3 is 14 residues long. Looked up from germline, CDR1 is SGHAT and CDR2 is FQNNGV. CDR3 coding DNA: TGTGCCAGCAGTACAACAGGGAATGCCTACGAGCAGTACTTC. Translated: CASSTTGNAYEQYF. The full variable domain, with the rest looked up from reference TRBV11-2 and TRBJ2-7, is EAGVAQSPRYKIIEKRQSVAFWCNPISGHATLYWYQQILGQGPKLLIQFQNNGVVDDSQLPKDRFSAERLKGVDSTLKIQPAKLEDSAVYLCASSTTGNAYEQYFGPGTRLTVT.

The CDR3: CASSVVGGSMETQYF. CDR3 DNA sequence: TGTGCCAGCAGCGTAGTTGGCGGGAGTATGGAGACCCAGTACTTC. V is TRBV9 and J is TRBJ2-5; 7 nucleotides align to TRBD2. Germline CDR1 SGDLS, CDR2 YYNGEE. Trimming removed 0 bases from V and 5 bases from J; junction bases left unmatched: 7. This CDR3 comprises 15 residues.

The gene calls are TRBV2 and TRBJ2-3; weak D call: TRBD2 (6 bases). The CDR3 has 12 residues. V shed 11 bases and J shed 2 bases, with 11 bases lying between them. CDR1 and CDR2 from the germline V gene are SNHLY and FYNNEI. This CDR3 is CAPGGDTDTQYF. The CDR3 DNA sequence: TGTGCCCCCGGCGGGGACACAGATACGCAGTATTTT.

The chain combines TRBV30 with TRBJ1-3; D call uncertain. V lost 4 bases to trimming and J lost 0 bases, with 4 bases between them. This CDR3 region has 12 residues. Germline V lookup: CDR1 GTSNPN, CDR2 SVGIG (reference sequence). As DNA, the CDR3 is TGTGCCTGGAAAGCCTCTGGAAACACCATATATTTT. It is translated as CAWKASGNTIYF.

The genes are TRBV7-8 and TRBJ2-2, with D possibly TRBD1 on 5 matching bases. Trimming cost V 2 bases and J 7 bases, with 11 bases left between them. Germline CDR1 SGHVS, CDR2 FQNEAQ. The length of the CDR3 is 14 residues. CDR3 protein: CASSLIRGFGELFF. Here the CDR3 DNA reads TGTGCCAGCAGCTTAATAAGGGGATTCGGGGAGCTGTTTTTT.